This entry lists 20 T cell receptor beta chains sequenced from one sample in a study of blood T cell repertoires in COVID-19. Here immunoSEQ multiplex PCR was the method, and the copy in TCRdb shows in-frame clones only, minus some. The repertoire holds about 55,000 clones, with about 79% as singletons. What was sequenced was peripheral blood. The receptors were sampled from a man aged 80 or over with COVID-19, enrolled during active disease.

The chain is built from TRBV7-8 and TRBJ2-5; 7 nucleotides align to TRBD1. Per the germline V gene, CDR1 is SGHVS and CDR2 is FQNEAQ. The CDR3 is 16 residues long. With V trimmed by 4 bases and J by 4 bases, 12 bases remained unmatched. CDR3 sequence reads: CASSSRGQAGPETQYF. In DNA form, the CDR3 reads TGTGCCAGCAGCTCGAGAGGACAGGCCGGGCCAGAGACCCAGTACTTC.

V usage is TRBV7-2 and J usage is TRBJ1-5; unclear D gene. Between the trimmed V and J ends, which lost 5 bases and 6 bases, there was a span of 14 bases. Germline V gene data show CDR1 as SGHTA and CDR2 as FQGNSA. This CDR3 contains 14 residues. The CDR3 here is CASSLAGPGQPQHF. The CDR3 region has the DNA TGTGCCAGCAGCCTGGCCGGTCCGGGTCAGCCCCAGCATTTT. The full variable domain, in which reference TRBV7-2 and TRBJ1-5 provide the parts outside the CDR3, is GAGVSQSPSNKVTEKGKDVELRCDPISGHTALYWYRQSLGQGLEFLIYFQGNSAPDKSGLPSDRFSAERTGGSVSTLTIQRTQQEDSAVYLCASSLAGPGQPQHFGDGTRLSIL.

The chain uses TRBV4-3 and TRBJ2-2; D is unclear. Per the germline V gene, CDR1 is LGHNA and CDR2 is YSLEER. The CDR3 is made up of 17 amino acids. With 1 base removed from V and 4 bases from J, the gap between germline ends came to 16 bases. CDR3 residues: CASSQGPTITGTGELFF. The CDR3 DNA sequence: TGCGCCAGCAGCCAAGGTCCAACTATCACGGGCACCGGGGAGCTGTTTTTT.

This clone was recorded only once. The CDR3 sequence is CATSDVVPDTQYF. CDR3 in DNA: TGTGCCACCAGTGATGTAGTGCCAGATACGCAGTATTTT. V usage is TRBV24-1 and J usage is TRBJ2-3; the D is unclear. The CDR3 contains 13 residues. V lost 3 bases, J lost 4 bases, and 7 bases lay in between. Germline CDR1 reads KGHDR; CDR2 reads SFDVKD.

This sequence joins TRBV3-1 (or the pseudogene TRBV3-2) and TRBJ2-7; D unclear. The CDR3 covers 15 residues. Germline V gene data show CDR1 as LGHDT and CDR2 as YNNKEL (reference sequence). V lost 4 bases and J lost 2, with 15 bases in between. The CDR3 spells CASSRELFPAYEQYF. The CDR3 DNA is TGTGCCAGCAGCCGAGAACTTTTCCCGGCCTACGAGCAGTACTTC.

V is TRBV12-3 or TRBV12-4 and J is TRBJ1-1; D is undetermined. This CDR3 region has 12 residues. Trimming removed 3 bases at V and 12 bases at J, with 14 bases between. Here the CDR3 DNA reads TGTGCCAGCAGTTTTACGGTCTCGGGGACTTTCTTT. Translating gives CASSFTVSGTFF.

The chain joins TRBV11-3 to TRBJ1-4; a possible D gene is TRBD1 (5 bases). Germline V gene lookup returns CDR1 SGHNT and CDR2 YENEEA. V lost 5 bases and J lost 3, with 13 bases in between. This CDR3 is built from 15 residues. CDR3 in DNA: TGTGCCAGCAGCGCTCAGGGTTTGGCTAATGAAAAACTGTTTTTT. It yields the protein CASSAQGLANEKLFF.

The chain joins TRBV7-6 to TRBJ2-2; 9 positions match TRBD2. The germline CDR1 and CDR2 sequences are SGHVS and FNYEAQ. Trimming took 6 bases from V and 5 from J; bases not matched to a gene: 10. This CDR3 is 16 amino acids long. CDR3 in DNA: TGTGCCAGCAGTTATTTAGCGGGGGAAGGAACCGGGGAGCTGTTTTTT. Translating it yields CASSYLAGEGTGELFF.

DNA for the CDR3: TGTGCCAGCAACAGAATAACAGGGTTGGGTGAGCAGTACTTC. Residues: CASNRITGLGEQYF. The V and J genes are TRBV7-6 and TRBJ2-7, with D perhaps TRBD1 (6 bases). CDR3 length: 14 amino acids. Germline V gene sequence: CDR1 SGHVS, CDR2 FNYEAQ. The germline V and J ends were trimmed by 7 bases and 7 bases, with 20 bases remaining between them.

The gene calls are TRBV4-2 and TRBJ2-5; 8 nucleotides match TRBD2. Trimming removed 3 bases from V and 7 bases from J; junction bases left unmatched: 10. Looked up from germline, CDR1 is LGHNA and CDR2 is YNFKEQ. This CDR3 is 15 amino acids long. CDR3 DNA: TGTGCCAGCAGCCACCATAGCGGGGAGGAGGGGACCCAGTACTTC. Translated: CASSHHSGEEGTQYF.

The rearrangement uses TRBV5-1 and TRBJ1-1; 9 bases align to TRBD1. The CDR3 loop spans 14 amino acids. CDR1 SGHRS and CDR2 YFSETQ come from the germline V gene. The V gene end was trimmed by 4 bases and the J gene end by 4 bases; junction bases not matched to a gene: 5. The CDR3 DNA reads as TGCGCCAGCAGCCAACGGACAGGGGCCACTGAAGCTTTCTTT. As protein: CASSQRTGATEAFF.

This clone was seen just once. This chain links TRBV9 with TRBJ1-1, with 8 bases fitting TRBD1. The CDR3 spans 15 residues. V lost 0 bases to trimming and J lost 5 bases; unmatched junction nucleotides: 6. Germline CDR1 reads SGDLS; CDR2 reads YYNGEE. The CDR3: CASSVVPDRVTEAFF. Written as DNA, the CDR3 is TGTGCCAGCAGCGTAGTCCCGGACAGGGTAACTGAAGCTTTCTTT.

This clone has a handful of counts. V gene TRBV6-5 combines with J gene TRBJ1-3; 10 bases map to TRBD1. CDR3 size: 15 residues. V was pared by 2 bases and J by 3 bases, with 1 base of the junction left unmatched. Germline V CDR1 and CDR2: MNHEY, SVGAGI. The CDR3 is CASSYGTGVGNTIYF. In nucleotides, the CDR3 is TGTGCCAGCAGTTACGGGACAGGGGTTGGAAACACCATATATTTT.

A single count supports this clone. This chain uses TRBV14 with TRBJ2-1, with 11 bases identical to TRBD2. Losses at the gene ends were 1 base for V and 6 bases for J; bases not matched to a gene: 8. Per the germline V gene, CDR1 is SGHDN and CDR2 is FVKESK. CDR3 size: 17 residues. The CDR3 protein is CASSQAQLAGVTNEQFF. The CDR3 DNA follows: TGTGCCAGCAGCCAAGCCCAACTAGCGGGAGTAACCAATGAGCAGTTCTTC.

The DNA for the CDR3 is TGTGCCAGCAGCCCCCGGGGACAGGGCTCTGGAAACACCATATATTTT. Its protein product is CASSPRGQGSGNTIYF. This chain connects TRBV9 to TRBJ1-3; 9 nucleotides match TRBD1. Germline lookup yields CDR1 SGDLS and CDR2 YYNGEE. The V and J ends lost 4 bases and 0 bases, in that order; junction bases with no gene match: 5. There are 16 residues in the CDR3. Full variable domain (outside the CDR3, taken from reference TRBV9 and TRBJ1-3): DSGVTQTPKHLITATGQRVTLRCSPRSGDLSVYWYQQSLDQGLQFLIQYYNGEERAKGNILERFSAQQFPDLHSELNLSSLELGDSALYFCASSPRGQGSGNTIYFGEGSWLTVV.

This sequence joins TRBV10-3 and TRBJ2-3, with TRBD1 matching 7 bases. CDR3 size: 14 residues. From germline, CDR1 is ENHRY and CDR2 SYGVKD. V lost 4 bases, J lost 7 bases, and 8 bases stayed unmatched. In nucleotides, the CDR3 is TGTGCCATCAGTGTCCGGGACAGCTCACATACGCAGTATTTT. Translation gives CAISVRDSSHTQYF.

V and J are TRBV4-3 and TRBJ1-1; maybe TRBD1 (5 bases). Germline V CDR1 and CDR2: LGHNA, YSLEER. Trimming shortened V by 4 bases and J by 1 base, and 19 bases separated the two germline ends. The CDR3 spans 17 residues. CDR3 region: CASSLQISNRGNTEAFF. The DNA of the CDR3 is TGCGCCAGCAGCCTCCAGATTTCTAATAGGGGGAACACTGAAGCTTTCTTT.

The CDR3 sequence: CASSPDRTTNEKLFF. The CDR3 coding sequence is TGTGCCAGCAGCCCGGACAGGACAACTAATGAAAAACTGTTTTTT. The chain links TRBV7-8 to TRBJ1-4, with 7 bases that match TRBD1. The CDR3 covers 15 residues. Losses at the gene ends were 5 bases for V and 0 bases for J; bases not matched to a gene: 3. Germline assignment: CDR1 SGHVS and CDR2 FQNEAQ. Combining the CDR3 with reference TRBV7-8 and TRBJ1-4 gives the whole variable domain GAGVSQSPRYKVAKRGQDVALRCDPISGHVSLFWYQQALGQGPEFLTYFQNEAQLDKSGLPSDRFFAERPEGSVSTLKIQRTQQEDSAVYLCASSPDRTTNEKLFFGSGTQLSVL.

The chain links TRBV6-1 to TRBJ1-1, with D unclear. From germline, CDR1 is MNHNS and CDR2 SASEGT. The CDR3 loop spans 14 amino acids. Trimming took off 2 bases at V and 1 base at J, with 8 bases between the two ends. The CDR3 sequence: CASSEIVWNTEAFF. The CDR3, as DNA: TGTGCCAGCAGTGAAATCGTCTGGAACACTGAAGCTTTCTTT.

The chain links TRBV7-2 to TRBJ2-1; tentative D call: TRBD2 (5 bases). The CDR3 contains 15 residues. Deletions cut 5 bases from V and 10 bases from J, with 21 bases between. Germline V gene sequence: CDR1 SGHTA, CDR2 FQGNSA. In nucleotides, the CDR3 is TGTGCCAGCAGCCCTACCGTGGACTCCCCCTCCGAGCAGTTCTTC. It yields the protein CASSPTVDSPSEQFF.